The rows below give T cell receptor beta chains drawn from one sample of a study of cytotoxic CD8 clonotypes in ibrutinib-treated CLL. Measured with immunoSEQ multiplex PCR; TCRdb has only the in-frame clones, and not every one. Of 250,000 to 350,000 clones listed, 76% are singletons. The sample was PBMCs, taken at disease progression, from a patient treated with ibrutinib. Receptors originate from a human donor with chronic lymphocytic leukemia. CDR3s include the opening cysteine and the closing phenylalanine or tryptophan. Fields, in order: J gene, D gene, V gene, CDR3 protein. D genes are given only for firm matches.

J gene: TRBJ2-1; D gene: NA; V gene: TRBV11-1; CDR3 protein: CASSRTGKTNEQFF
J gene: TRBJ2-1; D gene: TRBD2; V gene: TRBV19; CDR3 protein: CASSRTSGNYNEQFF
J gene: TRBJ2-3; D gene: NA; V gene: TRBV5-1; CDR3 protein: CASSLEGSSTDTQYF
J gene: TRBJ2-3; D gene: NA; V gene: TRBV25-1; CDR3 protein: CASSEIGAGRTQYF
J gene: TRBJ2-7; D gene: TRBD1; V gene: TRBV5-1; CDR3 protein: CASSLMPGQYSYEQYF
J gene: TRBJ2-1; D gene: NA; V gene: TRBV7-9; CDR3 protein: CASSLKLEEKFF
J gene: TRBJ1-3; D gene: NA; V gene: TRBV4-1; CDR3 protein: CASSQPIPGPRSGNTIYF
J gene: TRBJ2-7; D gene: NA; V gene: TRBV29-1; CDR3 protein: CSVVLLLSTDEQYF
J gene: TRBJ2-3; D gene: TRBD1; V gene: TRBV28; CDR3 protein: CASSSGQGGSTDTQYF
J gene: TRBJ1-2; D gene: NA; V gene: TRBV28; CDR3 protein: CASSPGVHGADYGYTF
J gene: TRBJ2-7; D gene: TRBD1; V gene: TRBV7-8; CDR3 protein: CASSLGTVYEQYF
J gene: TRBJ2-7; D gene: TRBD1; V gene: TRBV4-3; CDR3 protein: CASSQDMDRIHEQYF
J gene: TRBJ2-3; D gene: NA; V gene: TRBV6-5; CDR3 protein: CASQEGGLWSDTQYF
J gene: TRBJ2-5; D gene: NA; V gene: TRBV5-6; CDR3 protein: CASTHVGRQETQYF
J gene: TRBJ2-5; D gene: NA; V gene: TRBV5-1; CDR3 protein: CASSFLDRGAAPGETQYF
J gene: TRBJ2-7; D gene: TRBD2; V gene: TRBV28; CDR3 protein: CASSQWRVAGGPFEQYF
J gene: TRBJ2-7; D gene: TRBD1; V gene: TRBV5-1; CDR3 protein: CASSSHGTGGYEQYF
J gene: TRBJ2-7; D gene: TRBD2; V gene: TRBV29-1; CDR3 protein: CSVEVGGFTYEQYF
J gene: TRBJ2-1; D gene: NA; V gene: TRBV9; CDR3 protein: CASSAPPYNSYNEQFF
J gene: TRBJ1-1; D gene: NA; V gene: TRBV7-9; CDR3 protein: CASSLGTTGTEAFF
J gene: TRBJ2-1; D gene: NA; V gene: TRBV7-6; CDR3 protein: CASSSAYNEQFF
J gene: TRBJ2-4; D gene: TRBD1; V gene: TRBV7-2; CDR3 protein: CASSGQGPLAKNIQYF